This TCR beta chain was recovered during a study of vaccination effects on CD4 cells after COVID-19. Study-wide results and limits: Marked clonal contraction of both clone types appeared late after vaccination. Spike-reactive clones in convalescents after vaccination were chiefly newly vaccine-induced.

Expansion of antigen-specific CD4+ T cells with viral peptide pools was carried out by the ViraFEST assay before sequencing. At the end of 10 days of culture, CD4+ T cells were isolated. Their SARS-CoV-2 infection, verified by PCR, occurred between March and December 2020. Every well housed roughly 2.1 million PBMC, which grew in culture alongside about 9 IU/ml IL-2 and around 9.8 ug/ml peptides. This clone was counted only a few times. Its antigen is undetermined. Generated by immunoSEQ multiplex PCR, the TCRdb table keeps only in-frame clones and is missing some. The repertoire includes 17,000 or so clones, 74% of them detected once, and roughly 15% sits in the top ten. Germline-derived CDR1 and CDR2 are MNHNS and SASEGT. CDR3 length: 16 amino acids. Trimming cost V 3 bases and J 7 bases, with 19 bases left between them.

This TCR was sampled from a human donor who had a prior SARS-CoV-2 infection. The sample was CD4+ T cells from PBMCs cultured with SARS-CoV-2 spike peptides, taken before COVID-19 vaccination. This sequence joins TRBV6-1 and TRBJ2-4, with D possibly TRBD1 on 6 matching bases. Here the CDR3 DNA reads TGTGCCAGCAGTGATTCTTTGGGGGCCCCGCCTAACATTCAGTACTTC. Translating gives CASSDSLGAPPNIQYF.